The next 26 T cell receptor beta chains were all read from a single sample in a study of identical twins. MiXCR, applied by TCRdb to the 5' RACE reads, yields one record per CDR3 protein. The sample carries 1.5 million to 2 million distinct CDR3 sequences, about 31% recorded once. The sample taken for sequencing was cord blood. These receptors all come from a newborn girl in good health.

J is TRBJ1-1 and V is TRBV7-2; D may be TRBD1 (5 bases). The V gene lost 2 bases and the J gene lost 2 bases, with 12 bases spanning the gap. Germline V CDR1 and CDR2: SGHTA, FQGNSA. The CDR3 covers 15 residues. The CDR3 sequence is CASSLISRANTEAFF. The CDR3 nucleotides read TGTGCCAGCAGCTTAATCAGCAGGGCAAACACTGAAGCTTTCTTT.

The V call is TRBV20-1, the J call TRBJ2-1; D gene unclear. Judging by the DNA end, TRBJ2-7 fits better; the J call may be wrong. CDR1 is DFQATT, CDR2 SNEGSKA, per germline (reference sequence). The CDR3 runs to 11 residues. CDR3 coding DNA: TGCAGTGCCCCGGATTACAATGAGCAGTACTTC. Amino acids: CSAPDYNEQYF.

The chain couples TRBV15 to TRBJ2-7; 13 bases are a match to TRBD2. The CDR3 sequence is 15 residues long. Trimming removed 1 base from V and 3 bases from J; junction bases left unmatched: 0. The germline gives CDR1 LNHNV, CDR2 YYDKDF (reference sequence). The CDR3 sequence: CATSRGTSGSYEQYF. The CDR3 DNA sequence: TGTGCCACCAGCAGAGGGACTAGCGGGAGCTACGAGCAGTACTTC. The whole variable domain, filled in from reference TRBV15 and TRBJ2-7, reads DAMVIQNPRYQVTQFGKPVTLSCSQTLNHNVMYWYQQKSSQAPKLLFHYYDKDFNNEADTPDNFQSRRPNTSFCFLDIRSPGLGDTAMYLCATSRGTSGSYEQYFGPGTRLTVT.

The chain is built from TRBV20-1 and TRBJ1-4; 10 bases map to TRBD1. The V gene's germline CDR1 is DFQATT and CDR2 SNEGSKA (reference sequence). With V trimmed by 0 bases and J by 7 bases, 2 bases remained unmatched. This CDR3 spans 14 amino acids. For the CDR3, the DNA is TGCAGTGCTAGAGAGACAGGGGGCGGTGAAAAACTGTTTTTT. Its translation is CSARETGGGEKLFF.

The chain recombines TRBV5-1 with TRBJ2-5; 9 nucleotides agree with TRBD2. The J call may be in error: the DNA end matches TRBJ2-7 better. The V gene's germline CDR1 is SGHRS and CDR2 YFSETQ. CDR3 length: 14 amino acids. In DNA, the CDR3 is TGCGCCAGCAGCTTGTGGCGGGGGGGGAACGAGCAGTACTTC. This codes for CASSLWRGGNEQYF.

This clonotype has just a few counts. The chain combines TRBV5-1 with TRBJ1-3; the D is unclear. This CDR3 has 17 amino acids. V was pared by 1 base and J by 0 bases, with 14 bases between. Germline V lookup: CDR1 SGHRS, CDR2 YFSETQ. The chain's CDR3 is CASSLRTGILSGNTIYF. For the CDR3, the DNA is TGCGCCAGCAGCTTGAGGACCGGGATCCTCTCTGGAAACACCATATATTTT. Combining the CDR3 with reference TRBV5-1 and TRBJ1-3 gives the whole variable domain KAGVTQTPRYLIKTRGQQVTLSCSPISGHRSVSWYQQTPGQGLQFLFEYFSETQRNKGNFPGRFSGRQFSNSRSEMNVSTLELGDSALYLCASSLRTGILSGNTIYFGEGSWLTVV.

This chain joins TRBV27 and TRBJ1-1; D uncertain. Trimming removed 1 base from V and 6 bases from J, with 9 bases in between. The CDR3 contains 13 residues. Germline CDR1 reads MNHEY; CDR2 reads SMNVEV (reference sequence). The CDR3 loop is CASSLFRQPEAFF. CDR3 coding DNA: TGTGCCAGCAGTTTATTCAGGCAGCCTGAAGCTTTCTTT.

The CDR3 sequence is CASSVTRQGFTEAFF. DNA for the CDR3: TGTGCCAGCAGCGTGACCCGACAGGGTTTCACTGAAGCTTTCTTT. V usage is TRBV7-8 and J usage is TRBJ1-1; 7 nucleotides line up with TRBD1. The CDR3 has 15 amino acids. Germline lookup yields CDR1 SGHVS and CDR2 FQNEAQ. Losses at the gene ends were 5 bases for V and 4 bases for J; bases not matched to a gene: 10.

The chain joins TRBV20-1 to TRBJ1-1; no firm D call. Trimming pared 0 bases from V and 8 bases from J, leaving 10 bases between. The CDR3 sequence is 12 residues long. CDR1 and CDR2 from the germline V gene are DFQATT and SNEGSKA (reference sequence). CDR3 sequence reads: CSARDFHPEAFF. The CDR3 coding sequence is TGCAGTGCTAGAGATTTCCACCCAGAAGCTTTCTTT.

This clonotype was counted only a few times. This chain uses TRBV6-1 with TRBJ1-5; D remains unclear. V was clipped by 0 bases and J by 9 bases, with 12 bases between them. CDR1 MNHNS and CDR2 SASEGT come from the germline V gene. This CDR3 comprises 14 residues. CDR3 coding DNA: TGTGCCAGCAGTGAAGCGACATACTCACCGCCCCAGCATTTT. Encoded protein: CASSEATYSPPQHF.

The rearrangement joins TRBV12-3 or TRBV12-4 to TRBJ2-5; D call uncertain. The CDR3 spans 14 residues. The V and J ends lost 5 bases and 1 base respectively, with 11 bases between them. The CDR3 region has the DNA TGTGCCAGCAGTCAGGTGAAATCCCAAGAGACCCAGTACTTC. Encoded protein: CASSQVKSQETQYF.

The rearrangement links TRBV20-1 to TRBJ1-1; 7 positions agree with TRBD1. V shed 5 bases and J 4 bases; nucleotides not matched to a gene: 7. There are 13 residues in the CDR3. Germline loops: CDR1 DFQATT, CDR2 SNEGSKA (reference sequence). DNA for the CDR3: TGCAGTGCTCCCCGACAGGGAGGCACTGAAGCTTTCTTT. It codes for CSAPRQGGTEAFF.

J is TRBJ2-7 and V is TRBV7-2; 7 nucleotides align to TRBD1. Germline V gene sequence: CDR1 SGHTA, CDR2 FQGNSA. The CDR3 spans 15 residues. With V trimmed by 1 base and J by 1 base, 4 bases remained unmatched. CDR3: CASSLEGGWSYEQYF. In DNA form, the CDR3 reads TGTGCCAGCAGCTTAGAAGGGGGCTGGTCCTACGAGCAGTACTTC.

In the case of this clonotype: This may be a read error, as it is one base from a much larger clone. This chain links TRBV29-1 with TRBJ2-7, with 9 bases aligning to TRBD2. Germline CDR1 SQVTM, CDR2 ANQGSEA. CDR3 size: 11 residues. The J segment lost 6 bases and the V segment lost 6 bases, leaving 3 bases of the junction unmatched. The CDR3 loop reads CSVPTSGEQYF. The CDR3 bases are TGCAGCGTGCCGACTAGCGGCGAGCAGTACTTC.

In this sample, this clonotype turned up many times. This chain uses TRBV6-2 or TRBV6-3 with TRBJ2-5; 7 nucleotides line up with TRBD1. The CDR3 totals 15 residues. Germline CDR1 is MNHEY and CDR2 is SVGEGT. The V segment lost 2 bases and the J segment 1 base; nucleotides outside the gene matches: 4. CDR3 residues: CASSYRRDSQETQYF. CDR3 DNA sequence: TGTGCCAGCAGTTACCGTAGGGACAGCCAAGAGACCCAGTACTTC.

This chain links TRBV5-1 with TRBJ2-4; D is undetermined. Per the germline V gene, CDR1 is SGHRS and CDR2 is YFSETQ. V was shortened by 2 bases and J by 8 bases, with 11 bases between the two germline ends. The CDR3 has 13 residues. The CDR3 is CASSFTTRDIQYF. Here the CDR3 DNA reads TGCGCCAGCAGCTTCACGACAAGGGACATTCAGTACTTC.

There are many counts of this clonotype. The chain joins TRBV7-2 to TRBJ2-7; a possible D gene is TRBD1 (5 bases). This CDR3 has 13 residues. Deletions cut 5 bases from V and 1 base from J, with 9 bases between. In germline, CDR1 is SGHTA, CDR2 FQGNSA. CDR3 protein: CASSGHPSYEQYF. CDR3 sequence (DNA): TGTGCCAGCAGCGGACATCCTTCCTACGAGCAGTACTTC.

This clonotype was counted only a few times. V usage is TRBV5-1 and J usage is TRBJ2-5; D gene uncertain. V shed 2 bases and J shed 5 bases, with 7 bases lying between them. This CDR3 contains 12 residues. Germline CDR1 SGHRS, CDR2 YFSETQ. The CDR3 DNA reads TGCGCCAGCAGCTTTGGGGATGAGACCCAGTACTTC. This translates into CASSFGDETQYF.

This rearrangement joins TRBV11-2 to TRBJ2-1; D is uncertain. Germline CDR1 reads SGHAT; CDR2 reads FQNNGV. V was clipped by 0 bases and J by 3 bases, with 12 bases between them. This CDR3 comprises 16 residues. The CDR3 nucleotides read TGTGCCAGCAGCTTAGAGGTGCGACGGAGCTACAATGAGCAGTTCTTC. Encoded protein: CASSLEVRRSYNEQFF. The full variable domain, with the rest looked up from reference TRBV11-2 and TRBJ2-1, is EAGVAQSPRYKIIEKRQSVAFWCNPISGHATLYWYQQILGQGPKLLIQFQNNGVVDDSQLPKDRFSAERLKGVDSTLKIQPAKLEDSAVYLCASSLEVRRSYNEQFFGPGTRLTVL.

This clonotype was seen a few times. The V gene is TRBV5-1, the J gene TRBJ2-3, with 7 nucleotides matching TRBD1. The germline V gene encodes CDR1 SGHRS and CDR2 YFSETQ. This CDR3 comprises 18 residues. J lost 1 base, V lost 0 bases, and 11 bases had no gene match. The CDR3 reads CASSLVRPGQARTDTQYF. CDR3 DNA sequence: TGCGCCAGCAGCTTGGTACGCCCCGGACAGGCCCGCACAGATACGCAGTATTTT.

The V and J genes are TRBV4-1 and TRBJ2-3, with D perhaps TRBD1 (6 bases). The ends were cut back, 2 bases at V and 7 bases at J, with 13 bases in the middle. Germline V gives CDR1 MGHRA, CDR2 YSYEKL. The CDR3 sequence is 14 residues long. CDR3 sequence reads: CASSQIGDMHTQYF. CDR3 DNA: TGCGCCAGCAGCCAAATTGGGGACATGCATACGCAGTATTTT.

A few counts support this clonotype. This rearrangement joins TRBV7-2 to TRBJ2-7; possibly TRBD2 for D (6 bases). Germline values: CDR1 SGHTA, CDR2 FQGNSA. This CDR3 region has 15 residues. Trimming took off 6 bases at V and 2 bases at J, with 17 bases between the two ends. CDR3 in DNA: TGTGCCAGCAGTCGGACACCCGGGGGTGCCTACGAGCAGTACTTC. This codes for CASSRTPGGAYEQYF.

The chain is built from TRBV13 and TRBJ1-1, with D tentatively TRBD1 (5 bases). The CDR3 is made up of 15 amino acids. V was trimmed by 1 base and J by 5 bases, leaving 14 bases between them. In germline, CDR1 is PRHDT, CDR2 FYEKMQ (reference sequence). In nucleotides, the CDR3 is TGTGCCAGCAGCTTAGCTCAACAGGAGTTAACTGAAGCTTTCTTT. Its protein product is CASSLAQQELTEAFF.

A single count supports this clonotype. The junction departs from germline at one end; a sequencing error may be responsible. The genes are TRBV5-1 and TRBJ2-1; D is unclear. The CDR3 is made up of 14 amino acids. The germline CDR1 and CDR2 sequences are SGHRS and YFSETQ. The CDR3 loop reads CASSLEESYNERFF. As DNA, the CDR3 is TGCGCCAGCAGCTTGGAGGAATCCTACAATGAGCGGTTCTTC.

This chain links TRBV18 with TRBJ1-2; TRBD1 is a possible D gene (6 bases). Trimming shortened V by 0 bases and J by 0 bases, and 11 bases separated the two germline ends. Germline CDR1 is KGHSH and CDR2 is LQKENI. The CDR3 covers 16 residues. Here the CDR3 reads CASSPPRTDSNYGYTF. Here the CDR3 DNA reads TGTGCCAGCTCACCACCAAGGACAGACTCTAACTATGGCTACACCTTC.

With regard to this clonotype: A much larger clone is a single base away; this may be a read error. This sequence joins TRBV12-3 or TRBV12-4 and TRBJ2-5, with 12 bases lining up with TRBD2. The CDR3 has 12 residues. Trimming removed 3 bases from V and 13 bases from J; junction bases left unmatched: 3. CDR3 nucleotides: TGTGCCAGCAGTTTTGGACTAGCGGGGCTGTACTTC. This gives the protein CASSFGLAGLYF.